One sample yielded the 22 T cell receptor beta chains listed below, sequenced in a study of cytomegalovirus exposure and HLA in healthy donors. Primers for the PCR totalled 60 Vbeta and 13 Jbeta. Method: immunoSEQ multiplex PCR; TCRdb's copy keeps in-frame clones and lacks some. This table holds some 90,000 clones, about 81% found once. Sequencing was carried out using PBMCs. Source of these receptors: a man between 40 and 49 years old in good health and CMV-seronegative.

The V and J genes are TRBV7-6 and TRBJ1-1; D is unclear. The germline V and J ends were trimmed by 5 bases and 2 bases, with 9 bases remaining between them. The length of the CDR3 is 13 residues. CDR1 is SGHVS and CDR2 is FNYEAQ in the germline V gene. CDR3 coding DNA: TGTGCCAGCAGCGATGGGCTCAACACTGAAGCTTTCTTT. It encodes CASSDGLNTEAFF.

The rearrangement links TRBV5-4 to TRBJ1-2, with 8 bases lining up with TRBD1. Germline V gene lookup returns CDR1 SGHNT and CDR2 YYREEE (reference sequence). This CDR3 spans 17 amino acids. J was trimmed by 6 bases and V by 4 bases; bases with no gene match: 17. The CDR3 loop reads CASSTQGAKGGLNGYTF. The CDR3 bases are TGTGCCAGCAGCACGCAGGGGGCCAAGGGTGGCCTAAATGGCTACACCTTC.

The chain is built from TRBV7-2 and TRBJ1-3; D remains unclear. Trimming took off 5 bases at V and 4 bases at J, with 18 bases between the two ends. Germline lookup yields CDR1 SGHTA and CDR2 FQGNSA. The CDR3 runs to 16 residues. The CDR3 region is CASSPEARVHGNTIYF. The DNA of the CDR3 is TGTGCCAGCAGCCCTGAGGCCCGGGTCCACGGAAACACCATATATTTT.

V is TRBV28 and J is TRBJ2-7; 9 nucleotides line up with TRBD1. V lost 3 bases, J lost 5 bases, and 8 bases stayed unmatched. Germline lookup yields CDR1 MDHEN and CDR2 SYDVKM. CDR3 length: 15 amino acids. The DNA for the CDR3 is TGTGCCAGCAGTTTCTGGACAGGGGAAAGTCACGAGCAGTACTTC. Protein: CASSFWTGESHEQYF.

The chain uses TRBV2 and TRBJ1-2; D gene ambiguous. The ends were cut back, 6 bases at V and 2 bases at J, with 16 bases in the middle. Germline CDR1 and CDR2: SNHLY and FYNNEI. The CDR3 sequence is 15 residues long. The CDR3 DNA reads TGTGCCAGCAGGTACACAGTAGTTGGCAACTATGGCTACACCTTC. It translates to CASRYTVVGNYGYTF.

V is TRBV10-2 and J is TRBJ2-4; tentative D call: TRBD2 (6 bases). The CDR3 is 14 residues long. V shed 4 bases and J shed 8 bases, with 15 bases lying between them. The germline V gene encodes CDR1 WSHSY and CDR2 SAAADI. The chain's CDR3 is CASSGALTGDIQYF. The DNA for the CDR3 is TGCGCCAGCAGTGGGGCCTTAACGGGGGACATTCAGTACTTC.

CDR3: CASSLAGRETQYF. CDR3 bases: TGTGCCAGCAGCTTGGCTGGGAGGGAGACCCAGTACTTC. The chain has TRBV5-5 and TRBJ2-5; the D gene is possibly TRBD2 (6 bases). Trimming removed 0 bases at V and 5 bases at J, with 8 bases between. CDR3 length equals 13 residues. CDR1 SGHKS and CDR2 YYEKEE come from the germline V gene (reference sequence). The variable domain in full, completed from reference TRBV5-5 and TRBJ2-5, reads DAGVTQSPTHLIKTRGQQVTLRCSPISGHKSVSWYQQVLGQGPQFIFQYYEKEERGRGNFPDRFSARQFPNYSSELNVNALLLGDSALYLCASSLAGRETQYFGPGTRLLVL.

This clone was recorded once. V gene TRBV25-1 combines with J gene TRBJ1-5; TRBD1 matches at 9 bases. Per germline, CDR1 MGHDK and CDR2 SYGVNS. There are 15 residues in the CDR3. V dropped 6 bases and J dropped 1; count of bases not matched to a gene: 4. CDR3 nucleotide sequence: TGTGCCAGCAGGGAAACAGGGGGCAGCAATCAGCCCCAGCATTTT. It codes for CASRETGGSNQPQHF.

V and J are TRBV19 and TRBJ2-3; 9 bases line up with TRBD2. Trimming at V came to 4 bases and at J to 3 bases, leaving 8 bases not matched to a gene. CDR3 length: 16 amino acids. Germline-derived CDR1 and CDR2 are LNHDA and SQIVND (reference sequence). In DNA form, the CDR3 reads TGTGCCAGTAGTACATCGGGACTAGCAGAGACAGATACGCAGTATTTT. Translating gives CASSTSGLAETDTQYF. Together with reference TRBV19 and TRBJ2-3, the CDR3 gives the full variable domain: DGGITQSPKYLFRKEGQNVTLSCEQNLNHDAMYWYRQDPGQGLRLIYYSQIVNDFQKGDIAEGYSVSREKKESFPLTVTSAQKNPTAFYLCASSTSGLAETDTQYFGPGTRLTVL.

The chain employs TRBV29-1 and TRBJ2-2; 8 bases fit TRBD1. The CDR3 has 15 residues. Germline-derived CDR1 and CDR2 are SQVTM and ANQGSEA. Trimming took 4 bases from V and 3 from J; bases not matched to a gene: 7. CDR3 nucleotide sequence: TGCAGCGTTGCTTCCGGACAGGGTTACACCGGGGAGCTGTTTTTT. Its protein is CSVASGQGYTGELFF.

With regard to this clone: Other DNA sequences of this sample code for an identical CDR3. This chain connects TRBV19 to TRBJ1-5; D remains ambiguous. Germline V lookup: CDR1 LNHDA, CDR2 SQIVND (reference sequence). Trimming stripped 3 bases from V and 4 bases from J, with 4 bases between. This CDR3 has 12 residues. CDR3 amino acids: CASSILNQPQHF. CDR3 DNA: TGTGCCAGTAGTATTCTTAATCAGCCCCAGCATTTT.

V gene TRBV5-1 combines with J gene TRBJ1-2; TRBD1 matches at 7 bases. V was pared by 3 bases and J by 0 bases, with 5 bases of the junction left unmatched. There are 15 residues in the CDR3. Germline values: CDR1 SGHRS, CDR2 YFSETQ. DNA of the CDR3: TGCGCCAGCAGCTCGGGACAGCTGCCTAACTATGGCTACACCTTC. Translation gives CASSSGQLPNYGYTF.

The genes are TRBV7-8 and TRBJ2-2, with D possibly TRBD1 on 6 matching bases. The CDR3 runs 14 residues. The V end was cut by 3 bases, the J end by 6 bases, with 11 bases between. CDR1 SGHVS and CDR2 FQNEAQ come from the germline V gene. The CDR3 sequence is CASSFEGGSGELFF. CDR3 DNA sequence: TGTGCCAGCAGCTTCGAAGGGGGATCCGGGGAGCTGTTTTTT.

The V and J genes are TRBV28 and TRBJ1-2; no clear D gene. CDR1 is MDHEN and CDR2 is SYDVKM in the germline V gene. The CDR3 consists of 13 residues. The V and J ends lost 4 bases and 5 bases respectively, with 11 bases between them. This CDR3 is CASSSSPYYGYTF. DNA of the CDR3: TGTGCCAGCAGTTCGTCCCCCTATTATGGCTACACCTTC.

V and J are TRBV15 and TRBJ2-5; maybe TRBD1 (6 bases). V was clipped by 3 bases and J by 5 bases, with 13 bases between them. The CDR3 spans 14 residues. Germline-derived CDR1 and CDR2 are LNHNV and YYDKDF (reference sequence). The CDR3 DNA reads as TGTGCCACCAGCAGGGGGGCCTCAGGCGAGACCCAGTACTTC. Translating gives CATSRGASGETQYF.

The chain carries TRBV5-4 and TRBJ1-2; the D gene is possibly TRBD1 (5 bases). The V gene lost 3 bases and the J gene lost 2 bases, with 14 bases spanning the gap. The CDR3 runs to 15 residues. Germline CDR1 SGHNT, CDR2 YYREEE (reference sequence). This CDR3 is CASSSDRNRNYGYTF. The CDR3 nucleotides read TGTGCCAGCAGCTCTGACAGAAACCGGAACTATGGCTACACCTTC.

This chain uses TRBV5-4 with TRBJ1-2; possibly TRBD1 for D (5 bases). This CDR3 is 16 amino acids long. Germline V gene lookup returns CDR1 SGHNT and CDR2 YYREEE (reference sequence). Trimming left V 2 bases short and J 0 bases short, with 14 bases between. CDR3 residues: CASSFFDRPANYGYTF. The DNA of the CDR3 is TGTGCCAGCAGCTTTTTCGACAGACCGGCTAACTATGGCTACACCTTC.

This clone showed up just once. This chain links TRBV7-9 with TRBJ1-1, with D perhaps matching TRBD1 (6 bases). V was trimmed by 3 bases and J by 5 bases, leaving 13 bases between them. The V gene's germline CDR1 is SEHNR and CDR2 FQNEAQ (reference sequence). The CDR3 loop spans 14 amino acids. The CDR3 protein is CASSFPDRRTEAFF. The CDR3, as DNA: TGTGCCAGCAGCTTCCCGGACAGACGTACTGAAGCTTTCTTT.

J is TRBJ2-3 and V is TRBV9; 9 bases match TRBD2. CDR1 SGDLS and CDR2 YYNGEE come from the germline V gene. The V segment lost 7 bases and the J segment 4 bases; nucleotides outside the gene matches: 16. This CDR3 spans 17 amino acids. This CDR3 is CASRRGGGAIAADTQYF. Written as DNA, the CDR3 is TGTGCCAGCCGACGGGGCGGGGGGGCCATCGCGGCAGATACGCAGTATTTT.

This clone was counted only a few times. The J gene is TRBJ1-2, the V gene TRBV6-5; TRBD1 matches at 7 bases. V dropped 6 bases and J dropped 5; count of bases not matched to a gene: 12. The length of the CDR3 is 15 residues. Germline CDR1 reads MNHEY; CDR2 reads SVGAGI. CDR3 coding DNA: TGTGCCAGCAGCAGAAGACAGGGAGGAAAGTATGGCTACACCTTC. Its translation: CASSRRQGGKYGYTF.

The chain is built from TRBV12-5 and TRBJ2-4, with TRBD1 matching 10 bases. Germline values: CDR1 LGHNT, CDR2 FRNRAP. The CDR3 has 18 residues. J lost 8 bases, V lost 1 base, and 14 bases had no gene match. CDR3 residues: CASGLGHKEGQGVDIQYF. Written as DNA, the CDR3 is TGTGCTAGTGGTTTGGGACACAAAGAAGGACAGGGGGTGGACATTCAGTACTTC.

CDR3 in DNA: TGTGCCACCAGCAGAGGAACAGGGATTGAGACCCAGTACTTC. It specifies CATSRGTGIETQYF. V usage is TRBV15 and J usage is TRBJ2-5, with a weak D call TRBD1 (6 bases). The V end lost 1 base, the J end lost 5 bases, and 11 bases lay between the germline ends. This CDR3 has 14 amino acids. Per the germline V gene, CDR1 is LNHNV and CDR2 is YYDKDF (reference sequence).